These T cell receptor beta chains were read from a single sample in a study of tumor-infiltrating lymphocytes in primary liver carcinoma. TCRdb reprocessed the multiplex PCR reads with MiXCR, giving one entry per CDR3 protein. The table includes some 190,000 distinct CDR3 sequences, approximately 86% detected once. Sequencing was carried out using tumor tissue from primary liver carcinoma. Receptors originate from a man in his forties with primary liver carcinoma and hepatitis B virus infection. Each CDR3 is given with its conserved first and last residue. Each record gives: V gene, clone size, D gene, J gene, CDR3 DNA, CDR3 protein. D genes are given only for firm matches. Size is stated for part of the rows, as once, few or many counts, or as a class when the clone is expanded.

TRBV6-6	-	-	TRBJ2-3	TGTGCCAGCAATCGGGACAAGGAAGCAGATACGCAGTATTTT	CASNRDKEADTQYF
TRBV28	-	TRBD1	TRBJ2-7	TGTGCCAGCAGTTCCCCAAGACAGGGGAGCTACGATCAGTACTTC	CASSSPRQGSYDQYF
TRBV24-1	-	-	TRBJ1-2	TGTGCCGCCAGTCCCTCTGAACAGTACGGCTACACCTTC	CAASPSEQYGYTF
TRBV6-2/TRBV6-3	-	TRBD2	TRBJ2-5	TGTGCCATCAGTTGGACTAGCGGTAGTGGAGAGACCCAGTACTTC	CAISWTSGSGETQYF
TRBV12-3/TRBV12-4	-	TRBD1	TRBJ2-7	TGTGCCAGCAATCCCGGGGACAGGCCTTCCTACGAGCAGTACTTC	CASNPGDRPSYEQYF
TRBV6-6	once	-	TRBJ1-5	TGTGCCAGCACCCCGACAAGGGGGGCCAATCAGCCCCAGCATTTT	CASTPTRGANQPQHF
TRBV29-1	-	TRBD1	TRBJ1-3	TGCAGCGGACAGGGGATATTTGGAAACACCACATATTTT	CSGQGIFGNTTYF
TRBV4-1	-	TRBD2	TRBJ2-1	TGCGGCAGTCCCGAACTAGCGGGGGCTTACAATGAGCAGTTCTTC	CGSPELAGAYNEQFF
TRBV30	-	-	TRBJ2-7	TGTGCCTGGAGTCTTCCAGGACTAACGAGAAGATACGAGCAGTACTTC	CAWSLPGLTRRYEQYF
TRBV11-2	-	-	TRBJ2-6	TGTGCCAGCAGAATGGGGGGAAACAGGGGCATTTCCCTCTCTGGGGCCAACATCCTGACTTTC	CASRMGGNRGISLSGANILTF
TRBV11-2	few	-	TRBJ1-2	TGTGCCAGCAGTTTAGATTCGGTAGCCTATTCTCGGGACTACACCTTC	CASSLDSVAYSRDYTF
TRBV12-3/TRBV12-4	-	-	TRBJ1-3	TGTGCCAACAGTCTTGACCAGCGCATCTCTGGAAACACTATATATTTT	CANSLDQRISGNTIYF